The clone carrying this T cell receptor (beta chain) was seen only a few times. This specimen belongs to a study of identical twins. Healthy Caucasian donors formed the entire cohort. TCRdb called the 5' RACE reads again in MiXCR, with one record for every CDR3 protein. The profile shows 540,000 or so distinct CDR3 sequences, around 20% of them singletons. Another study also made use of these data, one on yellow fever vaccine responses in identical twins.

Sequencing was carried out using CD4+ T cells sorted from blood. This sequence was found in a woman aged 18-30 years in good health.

CDR3 sequence reads: CAIRIRTGNNEQFF. CDR3 coding DNA: TGTGCCATCAGAATTCGGACAGGTAATAATGAGCAGTTCTTC. The chain recombines TRBV10-3 with TRBJ2-1, with 7 bases aligning to TRBD1. The V segment lost 6 bases and the J segment 7 bases; nucleotides outside the gene matches: 9. The CDR3 has 14 amino acids. CDR1 is ENHRY, CDR2 SYGVKD, per germline.